The present T cell receptor (beta chain) was sequenced within a study of shared clonotypes between healthy human individuals. This CDR3 is 13 amino acids long. Germline V lookup: CDR1 LNHDA, CDR2 SQIVND (reference sequence). Trimming stripped 4 bases from V and 2 bases from J, with 6 bases between. Per the original methods: Filtering was not the same, since immunoSEQ gave junction-only sequences without quality scores. Profiled with immunoSEQ multiplex PCR; TCRdb holds only in-frame clones, not every one. Clone size and the V and J calls come from that table; the DNA yielded D and trimming. The table records roughly 510,000 clones, about 79% of them present only once. Donation came from healthy HIV-negative adults that had no recent acute infections or vaccinations.

The TCR originated in a woman in her 40s in good health. Some clones in this sample may be carry-over from other donors' samples. The sequencing sample was made of PBMCs. The chain links TRBV19 to TRBJ1-5; no reliable D call. CDR3 in amino acids: CASSSWGNQPQHF. CDR3 DNA sequence: TGTGCCAGTAGTAGCTGGGGCAATCAGCCCCAGCATTTT. Full variable domain (rest looked up from reference TRBV19 and TRBJ1-5): DGGITQSPKYLFRKEGQNVTLSCEQNLNHDAMYWYRQDPGQGLRLIYYSQIVNDFQKGDIAEGYSVSREKKESFPLTVTSAQKNPTAFYLCASSSWGNQPQHFGDGTRLSIL.